This TCR beta chain stems from a study of cytomegalovirus exposure and HLA in healthy donors. Across the study: A preliminary data release comprised roughly 80 million unique TCRs obtained from HLA-typed donors.

The V end was cut by 10 bases, the J end by 2 bases, with 16 bases between. Germline V gives CDR1 MNHEY, CDR2 SVGAGI. This CDR3 contains 14 residues. Vbeta (60) and Jbeta (13) primers were used in the PCR. Sequencing was performed with immunoSEQ multiplex PCR; in TCRdb, only in-frame clones are kept and a portion is missing. The repertoire consists of 160,000 or so clones, with more than 70% occurring once and the leading ten covering about 1.3%. Whereas donors were nominally healthy upon sampling, unrecorded immune exposures were probable. The chain is built from TRBV6-5 and TRBJ2-3; a weak D match, TRBD2 (5 bases). The origin of this receptor is a man between 60 and 70 years old in good health and CMV-seronegative. Specimen: PBMCs. In nucleotides, the CDR3 is TGTGCCACCACCACTAGGCTGAACACAGATACGCAGTATTTT. As protein: CATTTRLNTDTQYF.